This T cell receptor beta chain was sequenced for a study of T cell responses to AZD1222 COVID-19 vaccine. Study-level background: Second doses at about 4 or about 12 weeks were pooled. Study observations and caveats: Mapped onto spike, vaccine-associated CD4 TCRs spanned it and were dominant at 160-218 and 743-854.

As for this clone: As yet, its antigen is unknown.

Profiled with immunoSEQ multiplex PCR; TCRdb holds only in-frame clones, not every one. Among about 140,000 clones listed, approximately 90% were seen once. Trimming stripped 2 bases from V and 0 bases from J, with 14 bases between. The germline V gene encodes CDR1 SGHRS and CDR2 YFSETQ. The CDR3 spans 17 residues. V and J are TRBV5-1 and TRBJ1-4, with D possibly TRBD1 on 6 matching bases. The sequencing here drew on peripheral blood, taken on day 0 of AZD1222 vaccination. The sequence derives from an adult in good health. The CDR3 coding sequence is TGCGCCAGCAGCTTAGGGCAGGGGTTACCAACTAATGAAAAACTGTTTTTT. This encodes CASSLGQGLPTNEKLFF.